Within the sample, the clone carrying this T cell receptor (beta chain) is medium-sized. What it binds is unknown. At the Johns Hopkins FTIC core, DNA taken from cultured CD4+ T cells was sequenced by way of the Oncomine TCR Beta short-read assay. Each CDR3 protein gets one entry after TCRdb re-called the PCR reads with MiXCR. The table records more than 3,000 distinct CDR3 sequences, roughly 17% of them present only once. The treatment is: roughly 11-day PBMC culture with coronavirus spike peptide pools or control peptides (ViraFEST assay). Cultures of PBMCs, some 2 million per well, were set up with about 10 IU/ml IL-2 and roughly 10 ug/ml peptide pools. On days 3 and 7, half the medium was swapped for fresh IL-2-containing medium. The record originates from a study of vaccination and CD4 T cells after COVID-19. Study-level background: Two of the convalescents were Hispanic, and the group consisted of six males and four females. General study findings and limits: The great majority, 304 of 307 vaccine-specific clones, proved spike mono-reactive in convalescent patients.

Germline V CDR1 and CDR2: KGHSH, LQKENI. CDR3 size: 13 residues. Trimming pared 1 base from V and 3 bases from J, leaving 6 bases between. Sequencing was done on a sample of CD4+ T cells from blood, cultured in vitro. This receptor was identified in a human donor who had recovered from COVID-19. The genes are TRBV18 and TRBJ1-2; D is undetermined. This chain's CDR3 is CASSPQTDYGYTF. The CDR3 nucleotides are TGTGCCAGCTCACCACAAACGGACTATGGCTACACCTTC.